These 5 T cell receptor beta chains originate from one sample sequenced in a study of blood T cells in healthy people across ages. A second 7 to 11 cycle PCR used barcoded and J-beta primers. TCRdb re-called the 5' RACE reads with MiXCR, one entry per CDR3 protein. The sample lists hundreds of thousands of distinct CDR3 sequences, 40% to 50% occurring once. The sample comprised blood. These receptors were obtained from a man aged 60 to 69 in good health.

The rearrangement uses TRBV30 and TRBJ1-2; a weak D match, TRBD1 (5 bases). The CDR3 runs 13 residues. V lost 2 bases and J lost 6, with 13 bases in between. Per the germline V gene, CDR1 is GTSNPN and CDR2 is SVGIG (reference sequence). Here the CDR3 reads CAWSPSRVNGYTF. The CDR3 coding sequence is TGTGCCTGGAGTCCATCCAGGGTTAATGGCTACACCTTC.

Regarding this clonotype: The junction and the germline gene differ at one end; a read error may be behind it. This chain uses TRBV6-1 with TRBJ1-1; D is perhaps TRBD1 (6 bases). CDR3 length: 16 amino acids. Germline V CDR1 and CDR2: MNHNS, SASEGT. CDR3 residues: CASSEDRKRGNTEAFF. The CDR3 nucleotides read TGTGCCAGCAGCGAAGACAGGAAGCGTGGGAACACTGAAGCTTTCTTT.

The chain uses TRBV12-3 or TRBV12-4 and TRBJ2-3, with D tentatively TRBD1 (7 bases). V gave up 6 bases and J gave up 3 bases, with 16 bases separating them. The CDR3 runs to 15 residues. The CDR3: CASSRQGGRTDTQYF. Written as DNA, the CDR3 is TGTGCCAGCAGCCGACAGGGAGGAAGGACAGATACGCAGTATTTT.

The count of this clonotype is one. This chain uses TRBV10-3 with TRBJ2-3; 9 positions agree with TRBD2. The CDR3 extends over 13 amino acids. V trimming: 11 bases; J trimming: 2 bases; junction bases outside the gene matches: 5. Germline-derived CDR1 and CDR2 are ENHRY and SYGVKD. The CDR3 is CAASGGHTDTQYF. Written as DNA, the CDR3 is TGTGCCGCGAGCGGGGGGCACACAGATACGCAGTATTTT.

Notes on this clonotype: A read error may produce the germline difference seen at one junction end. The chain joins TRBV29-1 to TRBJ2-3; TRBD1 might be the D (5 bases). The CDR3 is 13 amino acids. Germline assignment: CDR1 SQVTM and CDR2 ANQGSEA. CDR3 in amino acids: CSVAKPGTGTQYF. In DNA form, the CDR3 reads TGCAGCGTTGCCAAGCCTGGAACAGGTACGCAGTATTTT.